This T cell receptor (beta chain) was sequenced for a study of quantifying T cell responses using KT2 cells. About the research overall: Reverse transcription used primers in the TCR alpha and beta constant regions. Study-level findings and limits: Detection of KT2 sequences held at the lowest tested level, about one cell per 100,000 PBMC. KT2 sequence counts showed saturation when very many KT2 cells were spiked in.

Germline V gene lookup returns CDR1 DFQATT and CDR2 SNEGSKA (reference sequence). V was cut by 4 bases and J by 6 bases, with 16 bases left in between. CDR3 length equals 13 residues. This clonotype was recorded at least ten times. Its antigen remains unknown. Unfractionated PBMC were spiked with known numbers of KT2 clone cells. An oligo carrying a UMI was ligated to the cDNA 3' end. An equimolar mix of RC1.1 and RC1.2 primed the beta chain across TRBC1 and TRBC2. TCRdb called the UMI-ligation and nested PCR reads again in MiXCR, with one record for every CDR3 protein. The sample shows tens of thousands of distinct CDR3 sequences, 9% to 15% of them seen only once.

This sequence was found in a human donor. The genes are TRBV20-1 and TRBJ2-7; no firm D call. The sequenced sample consisted of PBMCs spiked with cells of the T cell clone KT2. For the CDR3, the DNA is TGCAGTGCTATTTTGGGCTACTTGGGCGAGCAGTACTTC. It specifies CSAILGYLGEQYF.